This T cell receptor beta chain was retrieved from a study of blood T cells in healthy people across ages. About the study: With template switching, about one barcoded beta molecule was captured per two T cells.

General study results and limits: Nothing was known about donor CMV status, and this possibly confounded expanded clonotype changes.

Of note for this clonotype: Antigen specificity is unknown. One junction end disagrees with the germline gene, perhaps due to a read error.

This CDR3 spans 16 amino acids. Germline lookup yields CDR1 MNHEY and CDR2 SMNVEV (reference sequence). With a J-beta primer mix and a sample-barcoded 5' primer, a second PCR ran roughly 7 to 11 cycles. Template switching added a 12-random-nucleotide identifier to every cDNA molecule. Each CDR3 protein gets one entry after TCRdb re-called the 5' RACE reads with MiXCR. The data contain approximately 800,000 distinct CDR3 sequences, approximately 55% of them singletons. This TCR came from an elderly man in good health. Sequencing input: blood. This sequence joins TRBV27 and TRBJ2-3, with 13 nucleotides matching TRBD2. This chain's CDR3 is CASSWTSGRLTDTLYF. Written as DNA, the CDR3 is TGTGCCAGCAGTTGGACTAGCGGGAGATTAACAGATACGCTGTATTTT.